The present T cell receptor beta chain was sequenced within a study of blood T cell repertoires in COVID-19. Study-level background: COVID-19 samples from acute and convalescent phases originated in the United States, Italy and Spain. Sources were T cells, B-cell-depleted T cells, or PBMCs; the material itself was cDNA or gDNA.

CDR1 and CDR2 (germline): MNHEY, SMNVEV (reference sequence). The CDR3 is made up of 14 amino acids. V dropped 5 bases and J dropped 1 base, with 9 bases sitting between them. Original methodology: Nucleated cell counts were estimated from reference gene primer amplification. This table comes from immunoSEQ multiplex PCR, and its TCRdb copy is limited to in-frame clones, with some not included. The D gene and trimming were derived from the DNA, and the V and J assignments and clone size from that table. The sample includes about 220,000 clones, over 75% of them seen just once. The receptor comes from a woman in her sixties or seventies who had recovered from COVID-19. Sequencing was done on a sample of PBMCs or T cells enriched from blood (not recorded which). This chain links TRBV27 with TRBJ1-5; no definite D call. CDR3: CASSPRESNQPQHF. DNA for the CDR3: TGTGCCAGCAGTCCCCGGGAGAGCAATCAGCCCCAGCATTTT.